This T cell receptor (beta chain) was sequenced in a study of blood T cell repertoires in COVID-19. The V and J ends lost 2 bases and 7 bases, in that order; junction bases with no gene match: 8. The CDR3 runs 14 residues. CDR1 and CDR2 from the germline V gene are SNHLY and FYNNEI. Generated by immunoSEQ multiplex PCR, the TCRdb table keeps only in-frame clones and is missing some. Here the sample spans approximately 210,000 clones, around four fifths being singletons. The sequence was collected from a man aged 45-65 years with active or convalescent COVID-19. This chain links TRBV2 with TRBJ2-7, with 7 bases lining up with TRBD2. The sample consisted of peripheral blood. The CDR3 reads CASSENQLGGEQYF. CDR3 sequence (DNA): TGTGCCAGCAGTGAAAATCAACTGGGGGGGGAGCAGTACTTC.